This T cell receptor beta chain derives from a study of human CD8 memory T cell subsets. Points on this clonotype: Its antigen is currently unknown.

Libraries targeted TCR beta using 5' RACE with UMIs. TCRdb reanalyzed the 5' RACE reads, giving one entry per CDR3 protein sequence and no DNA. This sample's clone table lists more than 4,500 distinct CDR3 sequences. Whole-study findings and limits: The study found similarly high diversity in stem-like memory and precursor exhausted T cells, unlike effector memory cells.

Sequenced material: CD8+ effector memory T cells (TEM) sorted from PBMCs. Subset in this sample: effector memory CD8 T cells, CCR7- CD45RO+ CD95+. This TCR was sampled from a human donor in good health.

The CDR3 is CASSPSSEAPEAFF. The chain uses TRBV6-1 and TRBJ1-1. Per germline, CDR1 MNHNS and CDR2 SASEGT. The CDR3 length is 14 residues.